This T cell receptor beta chain originates from a study of cytomegalovirus exposure and HLA in healthy donors. On the study more broadly: The 110 or so validation repertoires were produced on the same platform as the 550 to 750 repertoires of the first cohort. This was reported in a later analysis.

Study-wide results and caveats: In vitro, three CMV-associated chains proved specific for CMV antigens. Most TCR sequences were seen very rarely across donors, but some public TCRs occurred in many. The tendency of first-cohort TCR clusters to co-occur in the 120 validation repertoires was identified by a subsequent analysis.

Measured with immunoSEQ multiplex PCR; TCRdb has only the in-frame clones, and not every one. In the table there are tens of thousands of clones, approximately 90% of which are singletons. Concerning this clone itself: Its target is not known.

Input material: PBMCs. The clonotype originates from a man aged 30 to 39 in good health and CMV-seronegative.

As DNA, the CDR3 is TGTGCCAGCGGTAAACTAGCGGGAGTAGGGAATGAGCAGTTCTTC. This codes for CASGKLAGVGNEQFF. This chain uses TRBV6-6 with TRBJ2-1; 11 positions match TRBD2. Germline V lookup: CDR1 MNHNY, CDR2 SVGAGI (reference sequence). V shed 8 bases, J shed 7 bases, and the junction held 10 bases outside the gene matches. The CDR3 length is 15 residues.